The 3 T cell receptor beta chains below come from one sample, sequenced in a study of blood T cells in healthy people across ages. A second roughly 7 to 11 cycle PCR used barcoded and J-beta primers. TCRdb redid the calling of the 5' RACE reads with MiXCR, one entry per CDR3 protein. Of 600,000 or so distinct CDR3 sequences listed, about 28% were seen once; the top ten hold 15% to 17%. The sample consisted of blood. The source of these receptors is an elderly woman in good health.

The V gene is TRBV28, the J gene TRBJ1-2, with D possibly being TRBD1 (5 bases). This CDR3 spans 14 amino acids. Germline assignment: CDR1 MDHEN and CDR2 SYDVKM. Trimming took 6 bases from V and 4 from J, leaving 15 bases between them. The CDR3 nucleotides are TGTGCCAGCAGGTTGCCCAGGGATGTCTATGGCTACACCTTC. This encodes CASRLPRDVYGYTF.

This clonotype was seen many times. The chain combines TRBV5-1 with TRBJ2-7, with D unclear. CDR3 length equals 14 residues. The germline gives CDR1 SGHRS, CDR2 YFSETQ. The V end was cut by 0 bases, the J end by 5 bases, with 12 bases between. This chain's CDR3 is CASSLAETLHEQYF. CDR3 bases: TGCGCCAGCAGCTTGGCCGAGACGCTACACGAGCAGTACTTC.

About this clonotype: It may be a read error: a sequence one base away is much more abundant. The chain has TRBV9 and TRBJ2-1, with D possibly matching TRBD1 (6 bases). Germline V gene sequence: CDR1 SGDLS, CDR2 YYNGEE. The CDR3 length is 17 residues. Here the CDR3 DNA reads TGTGCCAGCAGCGACCCTCCACAGGGTCACTCCTACGATGAGCAGTTCTTC. It yields the protein CASSDPPQGHSYDEQFF.